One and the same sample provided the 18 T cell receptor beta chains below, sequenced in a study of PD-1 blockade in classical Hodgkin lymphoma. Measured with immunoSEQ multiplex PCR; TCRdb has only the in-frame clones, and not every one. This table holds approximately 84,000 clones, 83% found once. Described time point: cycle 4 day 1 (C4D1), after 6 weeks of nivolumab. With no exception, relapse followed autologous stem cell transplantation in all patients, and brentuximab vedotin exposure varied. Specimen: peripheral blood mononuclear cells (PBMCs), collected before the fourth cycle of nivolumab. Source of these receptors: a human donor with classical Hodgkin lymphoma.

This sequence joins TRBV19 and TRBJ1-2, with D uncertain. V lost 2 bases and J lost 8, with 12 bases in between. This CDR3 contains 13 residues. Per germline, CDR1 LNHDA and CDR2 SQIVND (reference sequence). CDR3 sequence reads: CASSILGGLGYTF. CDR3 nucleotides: TGTGCCAGTAGTATATTGGGCGGTTTGGGCTACACCTTC. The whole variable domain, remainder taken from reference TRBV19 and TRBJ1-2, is DGGITQSPKYLFRKEGQNVTLSCEQNLNHDAMYWYRQDPGQGLRLIYYSQIVNDFQKGDIAEGYSVSREKKESFPLTVTSAQKNPTAFYLCASSILGGLGYTFGSGTRLTVV.

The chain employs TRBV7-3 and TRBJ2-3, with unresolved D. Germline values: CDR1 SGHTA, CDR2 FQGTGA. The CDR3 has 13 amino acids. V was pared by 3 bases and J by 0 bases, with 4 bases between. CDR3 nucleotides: TGTGCCAGCAGCTTCGCGAGCACAGATACGCAGTATTTT. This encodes CASSFASTDTQYF.

The DNA for the CDR3 is TGTGCCAGCAGCTTTAGCGGGAGGGTGACCGGGGAGCTGTTTTTT. This gives the protein CASSFSGRVTGELFF. The chain couples TRBV7-2 to TRBJ2-2; 11 positions agree with TRBD2. Germline V gene data show CDR1 as SGHTA and CDR2 as FQGNSA. The CDR3 is made up of 15 amino acids. V lost 3 bases, J lost 5 bases, and 2 bases stayed unmatched. Full variable domain (remainder filled in from reference TRBV7-2 and TRBJ2-2): GAGVSQSPSNKVTEKGKDVELRCDPISGHTALYWYRQSLGQGLEFLIYFQGNSAPDKSGLPSDRFSAERTGGSVSTLTIQRTQQEDSAVYLCASSFSGRVTGELFFGEGSRLTVL.

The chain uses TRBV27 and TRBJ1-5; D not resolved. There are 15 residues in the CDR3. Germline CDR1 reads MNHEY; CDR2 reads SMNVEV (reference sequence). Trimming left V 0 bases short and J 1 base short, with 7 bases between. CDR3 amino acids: CASSLSLASNQPQHF. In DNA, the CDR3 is TGTGCCAGCAGTTTATCCCTAGCGAGCAATCAGCCCCAGCATTTT.

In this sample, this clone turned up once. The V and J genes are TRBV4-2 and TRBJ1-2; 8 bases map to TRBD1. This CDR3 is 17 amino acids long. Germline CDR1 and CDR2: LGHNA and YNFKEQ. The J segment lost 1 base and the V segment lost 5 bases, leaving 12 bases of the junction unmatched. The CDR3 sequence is CASSLARQGPINYGYTF. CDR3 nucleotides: TGTGCCAGCAGCTTAGCCAGACAGGGGCCCATTAACTATGGCTACACCTTC.

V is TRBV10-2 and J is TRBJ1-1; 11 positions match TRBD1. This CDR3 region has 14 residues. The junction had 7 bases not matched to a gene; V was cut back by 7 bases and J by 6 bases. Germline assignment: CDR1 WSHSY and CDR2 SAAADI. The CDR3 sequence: CASTADRGLSEAFF. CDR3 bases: TGCGCCAGCACCGCGGACAGGGGGCTTTCTGAAGCTTTCTTT.

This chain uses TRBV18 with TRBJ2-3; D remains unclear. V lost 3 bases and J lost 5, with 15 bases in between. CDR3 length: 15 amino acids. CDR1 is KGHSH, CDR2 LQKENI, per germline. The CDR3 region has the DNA TGTGCCAGCTCACCCAGGTCCGGGCCGGGAGATACGCAGTATTTT. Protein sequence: CASSPRSGPGDTQYF.

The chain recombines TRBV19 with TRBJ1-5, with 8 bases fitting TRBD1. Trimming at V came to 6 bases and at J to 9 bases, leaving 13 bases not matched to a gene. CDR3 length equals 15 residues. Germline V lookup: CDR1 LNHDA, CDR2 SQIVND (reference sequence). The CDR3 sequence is CASSHRTQGGGPQHF. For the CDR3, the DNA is TGTGCCAGTAGCCACCGAACACAGGGGGGTGGGCCCCAGCATTTT.

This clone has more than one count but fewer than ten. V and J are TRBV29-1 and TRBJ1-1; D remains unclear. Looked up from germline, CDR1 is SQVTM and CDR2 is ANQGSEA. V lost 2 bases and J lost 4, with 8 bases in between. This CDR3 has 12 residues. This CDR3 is CSVERSLTEAFF. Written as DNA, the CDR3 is TGCAGCGTTGAACGTTCCCTCACTGAAGCTTTCTTT.

CDR3 residues: CASSLAGLAGNEQFF. CDR3 bases: TGCGCCAGCAGCTTAGCGGGACTAGCGGGCAATGAGCAGTTCTTC. The V call is TRBV5-1, the J call TRBJ2-1, with TRBD2 identical over 12 bases. After removal of 2 bases from V and 6 bases from J, the junction contained 3 bases not matched to a gene. There are 15 residues in the CDR3. Germline V gene sequence: CDR1 SGHRS, CDR2 YFSETQ.

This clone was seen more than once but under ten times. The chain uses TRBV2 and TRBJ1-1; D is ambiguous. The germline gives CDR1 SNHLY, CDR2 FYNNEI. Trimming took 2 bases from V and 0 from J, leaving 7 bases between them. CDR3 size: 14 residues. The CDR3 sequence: CASSESRVNTEAFF. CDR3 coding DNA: TGTGCCAGCAGTGAATCCCGGGTGAACACTGAAGCTTTCTTT.

The CDR3 nucleotides read TGTGCCAGCACCCCAGGACAGGGAACCACCGGGGAGCTGTTTTTT. Translated, it gives CASTPGQGTTGELFF. The V call is TRBV2, the J call TRBJ2-2, with TRBD1 matching over 8 bases. Trimming removed 7 bases from V and 4 bases from J; junction bases left unmatched: 8. The CDR3 loop spans 15 amino acids. The germline V gene has CDR1 SNHLY and CDR2 FYNNEI.

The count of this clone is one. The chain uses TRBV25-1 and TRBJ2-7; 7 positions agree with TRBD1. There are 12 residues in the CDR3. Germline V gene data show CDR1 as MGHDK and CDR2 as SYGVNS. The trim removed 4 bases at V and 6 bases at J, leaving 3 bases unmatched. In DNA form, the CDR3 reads TGTGCCAGCAGTGGAGGGGGCGGCGAGCAGTACTTC. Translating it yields CASSGGGGEQYF.

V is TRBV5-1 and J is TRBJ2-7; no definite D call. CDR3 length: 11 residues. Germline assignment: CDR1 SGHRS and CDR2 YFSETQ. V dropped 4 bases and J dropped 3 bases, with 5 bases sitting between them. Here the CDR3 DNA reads TGCGCCAGCAGCACAAACTACGAGCAGTACTTC. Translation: CASSTNYEQYF.

The DNA of the CDR3 is TGTGCCAGCAGCGTAGGTGGGAATCCTCAAGAGACCCAGTACTTC. Protein sequence: CASSVGGNPQETQYF. J is TRBJ2-5 and V is TRBV9; D call uncertain. Per the germline V gene, CDR1 is SGDLS and CDR2 is YYNGEE. The CDR3 covers 15 residues. Trimming cost V 0 bases and J 2 bases, with 11 bases left between them. Full variable domain (outside the CDR3, taken from reference TRBV9 and TRBJ2-5): DSGVTQTPKHLITATGQRVTLRCSPRSGDLSVYWYQQSLDQGLQFLIQYYNGEERAKGNILERFSAQQFPDLHSELNLSSLELGDSALYFCASSVGGNPQETQYFGPGTRLLVL.

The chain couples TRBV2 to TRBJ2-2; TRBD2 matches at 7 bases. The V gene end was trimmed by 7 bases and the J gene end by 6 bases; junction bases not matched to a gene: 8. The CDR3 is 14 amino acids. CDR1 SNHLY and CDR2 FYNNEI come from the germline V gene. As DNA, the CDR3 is TGTGCCAGCAACCCCCAGGGAGGGCCCGGGGAGCTGTTTTTT. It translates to CASNPQGGPGELFF.

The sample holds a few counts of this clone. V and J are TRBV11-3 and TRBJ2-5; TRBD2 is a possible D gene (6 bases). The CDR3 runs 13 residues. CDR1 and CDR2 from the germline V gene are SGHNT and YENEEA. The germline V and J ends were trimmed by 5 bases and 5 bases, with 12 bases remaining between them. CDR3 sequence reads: CASSPLGGETQYF. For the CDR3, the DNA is TGTGCCAGCAGCCCCCTCGGGGGTGAGACCCAGTACTTC. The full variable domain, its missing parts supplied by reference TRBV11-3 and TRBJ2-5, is EAGVVQSPRYKIIEKKQPVAFWCNPISGHNTLYWYLQNLGQGPELLIRYENEEAVDDSQLPKDRFSAERLKGVDSTLKIQPAELGDSAVYLCASSPLGGETQYFGPGTRLLVL.

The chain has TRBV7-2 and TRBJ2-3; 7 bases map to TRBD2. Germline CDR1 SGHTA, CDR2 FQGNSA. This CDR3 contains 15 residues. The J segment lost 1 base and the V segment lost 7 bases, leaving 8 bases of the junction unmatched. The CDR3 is CASTRRGERTDTQYF. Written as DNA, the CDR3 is TGTGCCAGCACCCGTCGGGGGGAACGCACAGATACGCAGTATTTT.